Listed below are T cell receptor beta chains from one sample, sequenced in a study of human T cells and chemical hapten exposure. TCRdb independently ran MiXCR on the RACE reads; one entry per CDR3 protein. The table has about 70,000 distinct CDR3 sequences, 8.5% seen once; the top ten hold approximately 3.7%. The material was whole blood, obtained in connection with sensitization to the hapten diphenylcyclopropenone (DPC). Receptors were obtained from a woman between 45 and 60 years old with alopecia areata. Some clones in this sample may be carry-over from other donors' samples. Each CDR3 is given with its conserved first and last residue. The order of the fields is J gene, D gene, V gene, clone size, CDR3 protein, CDR3 DNA. The D gene is left open where the match is weak. Only some rows state a clone size, as once, few, many or a class for expanded clones.

j_call: TRBJ2-7; d_call: NA; v_call: TRBV5-1; clone_size: few; cdr3_aa: CASSLDPGEVEQYF; cdr3_nt: TGCGCCAGCAGCTTGGATCCGGGAGAAGTCGAGCAGTACTTC
j_call: TRBJ1-3; d_call: NA; v_call: TRBV6-5; clone_size: many; cdr3_aa: CASKVGSIGNTIYF; cdr3_nt: TGTGCCAGCAAAGTCGGGTCGATCGGAAACACCATATATTTT
j_call: TRBJ1-6; d_call: TRBD1; v_call: TRBV10-3; clone_size: few; cdr3_aa: CAISESGGEYSPLHF; cdr3_nt: TGTGCCATCAGTGAGTCAGGGGGCGAATATTCACCCCTCCACTTT
j_call: TRBJ1-2; d_call: NA; v_call: TRBV6-5; clone_size: NA; cdr3_aa: CASSREASNYGYTF; cdr3_nt: TGTGCCAGCAGCCGCGAGGCTTCTAACTATGGCTACACCTTC
j_call: TRBJ1-5; d_call: NA; v_call: TRBV4-2; clone_size: NA; cdr3_aa: CASSEQYNQPQHF; cdr3_nt: TGTGCCAGCAGCGAACAGTACAATCAGCCCCAGCATTTT
j_call: TRBJ1-1; d_call: NA; v_call: TRBV7-9; clone_size: many; cdr3_aa: CASRADSQNTEAFF; cdr3_nt: TGTGCCAGCAGAGCGGACAGCCAAAACACTGAAGCTTTCTTT
j_call: TRBJ2-6; d_call: TRBD1; v_call: TRBV30; clone_size: few; cdr3_aa: CAWTTGTGANVLTF; cdr3_nt: TGTGCCTGGACGACAGGGACTGGGGCCAACGTCCTGACTTTC
j_call: TRBJ2-7; d_call: TRBD1; v_call: TRBV5-5; clone_size: few; cdr3_aa: CASSFRQGAYEQYF; cdr3_nt: TGTGCCAGCAGCTTTAGACAGGGGGCTTACGAGCAGTACTTC
j_call: TRBJ2-3; d_call: NA; v_call: TRBV2; clone_size: NA; cdr3_aa: CASRGIESTDTQYF; cdr3_nt: TGTGCCAGCAGAGGAATCGAAAGCACAGATACGCAGTATTTT
j_call: TRBJ1-1; d_call: NA; v_call: TRBV20-1; clone_size: NA; cdr3_aa: CSAGGMGNTEAFF; cdr3_nt: TGCAGTGCTGGGGGAATGGGGAACACTGAAGCTTTCTTT
j_call: TRBJ2-7; d_call: TRBD2; v_call: TRBV6-1; clone_size: NA; cdr3_aa: CASSGGTSGIGEQYF; cdr3_nt: TGTGCCAGCAGTGGGGGGACTAGCGGGATTGGCGAGCAGTACTTC
j_call: TRBJ2-3; d_call: TRBD2; v_call: TRBV7-2; clone_size: few; cdr3_aa: CASRDTYRGADTQYF; cdr3_nt: TGTGCCAGCAGAGATACTTATCGGGGGGCAGATACGCAGTATTTT
j_call: TRBJ1-2; d_call: NA; v_call: TRBV6-1; clone_size: many; cdr3_aa: CASSTGGTPPLGYTF; cdr3_nt: TGTGCCAGCAGTACAGGAGGGACCCCTCCCCTCGGCTACACCTTC
j_call: TRBJ2-5; d_call: NA; v_call: TRBV9; clone_size: many; cdr3_aa: CASSVGRNQETQYF; cdr3_nt: TGTGCCAGCAGCGTAGGTAGGAACCAAGAGACCCAGTACTTC
j_call: TRBJ1-2; d_call: NA; v_call: TRBV27; clone_size: few; cdr3_aa: CASSSFEPGPLPAGYTF; cdr3_nt: TGTGCCAGCAGTTCATTCGAACCGGGACCCCTGCCCGCCGGCTACACCTTC
j_call: TRBJ2-3; d_call: NA; v_call: TRBV20-1; clone_size: many; cdr3_aa: CSAPGVGSDTQYF; cdr3_nt: TGCAGTGCCCCGGGAGTCGGGTCAGATACGCAGTATTTT
j_call: TRBJ2-7; d_call: TRBD2; v_call: TRBV5-1; clone_size: NA; cdr3_aa: CASRKAGGNEQYF; cdr3_nt: TGCGCCAGCAGGAAGGCCGGGGGGAACGAGCAGTACTTC
j_call: TRBJ2-7; d_call: TRBD2; v_call: TRBV28; clone_size: few; cdr3_aa: CASSLLTSAHYEQYF; cdr3_nt: TGTGCCAGCAGTTTACTGACTAGCGCACACTACGAGCAGTACTTC
j_call: TRBJ2-1; d_call: TRBD2; v_call: TRBV18; clone_size: few; cdr3_aa: CASSPLGTSGSSGPFF; cdr3_nt: TGTGCCAGCTCACCCCTTGGGACTAGCGGGAGCTCAGGTCCGTTCTTC
j_call: TRBJ1-1; d_call: NA; v_call: TRBV5-5; clone_size: many; cdr3_aa: CASSRGLPRTEAFF; cdr3_nt: TGTGCCAGCAGCCGGGGCCTTCCGAGGACTGAAGCTTTCTTT
j_call: TRBJ2-4; d_call: NA; v_call: TRBV12-3/TRBV12-4; clone_size: few; cdr3_aa: CASSSLQDIQYF; cdr3_nt: TGTGCCAGCAGCTCCCTCCAAGACATTCAGTACTTC
j_call: TRBJ2-5; d_call: NA; v_call: TRBV7-2; clone_size: NA; cdr3_aa: CASSSTRGVETQYF; cdr3_nt: TGTGCCAGCAGCTCGACTCGAGGGGTAGAGACCCAGTACTTC
j_call: TRBJ1-6; d_call: NA; v_call: TRBV15; clone_size: few; cdr3_aa: CATSRDRNRNSPLHF; cdr3_nt: TGTGCCACCAGCAGAGATCGGAACAGAAATTCACCCCTCCACTTT
j_call: TRBJ2-3; d_call: TRBD2; v_call: TRBV20-1; clone_size: many; cdr3_aa: CSAGTSGTDTQYF; cdr3_nt: TGCAGTGCCGGGACTAGCGGCACAGATACGCAGTATTTT
j_call: TRBJ1-1; d_call: NA; v_call: TRBV6-5; clone_size: few; cdr3_aa: CASSYSGGNEAFF; cdr3_nt: TGTGCCAGCAGTTACTCAGGCGGGAATGAAGCTTTCTTT
j_call: TRBJ2-1; d_call: TRBD2; v_call: TRBV2; clone_size: large; cdr3_aa: CASSRASGGYYNEQFF; cdr3_nt: TGTGCCAGCAGTCGAGCTAGCGGGGGTTATTACAATGAGCAGTTCTTC
j_call: TRBJ1-5; d_call: NA; v_call: TRBV21-1; clone_size: NA; cdr3_aa: CASSKGGQPADSNQPQHF; cdr3_nt: TGTGCCAGCAGCAAAGGGGGACAGCCGGCTGATAGCAATCAGCCCCAGCATTTT
j_call: TRBJ2-5; d_call: TRBD2; v_call: TRBV12-3/TRBV12-4; clone_size: few; cdr3_aa: CASSWGVVAGDQETQYF; cdr3_nt: TGTGCCAGCAGTTGGGGCGTAGTAGCGGGGGACCAAGAGACCCAGTACTTC
j_call: TRBJ1-1; d_call: NA; v_call: TRBV29-1; clone_size: many; cdr3_aa: CSVGPSNTEAFF; cdr3_nt: TGCAGCGTGGGACCTTCGAACACTGAAGCTTTCTTT
j_call: TRBJ2-4; d_call: TRBD1; v_call: TRBV20-1; clone_size: NA; cdr3_aa: CSASPRGRTKNIQYF; cdr3_nt: TGCAGTGCTAGTCCCAGGGGGCGGACCAAAAACATTCAGTACTTC
j_call: TRBJ2-3; d_call: TRBD2; v_call: TRBV20-1; clone_size: many; cdr3_aa: CSAKQRGGADTQYF; cdr3_nt: TGCAGTGCCAAACAGCGGGGGGGGGCAGATACGCAGTATTTT
j_call: TRBJ2-5; d_call: TRBD2; v_call: TRBV20-1; clone_size: NA; cdr3_aa: CSASGTSERQESQYF; cdr3_nt: TGCAGTGCAAGCGGGACTAGCGAACGCCAAGAGTCCCAGTACTTC
j_call: TRBJ1-1; d_call: NA; v_call: TRBV20-1; clone_size: few; cdr3_aa: CSARGGRAFF; cdr3_nt: TGCAGTGCTAGGGGGGGGAGGGCTTTCTTT
j_call: TRBJ1-1; d_call: NA; v_call: TRBV2; clone_size: few; cdr3_aa: CASSGVGKPTEAFF; cdr3_nt: TGTGCCAGCAGTGGAGTCGGGAAGCCGACTGAAGCTTTCTTT
j_call: TRBJ2-5; d_call: TRBD2; v_call: TRBV20-1; clone_size: many; cdr3_aa: CSARLAGKPQETQYF; cdr3_nt: TGCAGTGCTCGACTAGCGGGGAAACCACAAGAGACCCAGTACTTC
j_call: TRBJ2-1; d_call: TRBD1; v_call: TRBV20-1; clone_size: NA; cdr3_aa: CSASWTGPLNEQFF; cdr3_nt: TGCAGTGCTAGTTGGACAGGACCCCTCAATGAGCAGTTCTTC
j_call: TRBJ2-5; d_call: TRBD1; v_call: TRBV5-1; clone_size: many; cdr3_aa: CASSSGTGMRQETQYF; cdr3_nt: TGCGCCAGCAGCTCCGGGACAGGGATGAGACAAGAGACCCAGTACTTC
j_call: TRBJ1-5; d_call: NA; v_call: TRBV28; clone_size: NA; cdr3_aa: CASVNTASGPQHF; cdr3_nt: TGTGCCAGCGTAAACACGGCCTCGGGGCCCCAGCATTTT
j_call: TRBJ2-3; d_call: NA; v_call: TRBV6-1; clone_size: few; cdr3_aa: CASSERSSNTQYF; cdr3_nt: TGTGCCAGCAGTGAACGCAGTTCTAATACGCAGTATTTT
j_call: TRBJ1-6; d_call: NA; v_call: TRBV12-3/TRBV12-4; clone_size: NA; cdr3_aa: CASSFGGRIYNSPLHF; cdr3_nt: TGTGCCAGCAGTTTTGGGGGGCGCATCTATAATTCACCCCTCCACTTT
j_call: TRBJ2-3; d_call: NA; v_call: TRBV4-3; clone_size: NA; cdr3_aa: CASSQDYSTDTQYF; cdr3_nt: TGCGCCAGCAGCCAAGATTACAGCACAGATACGCAGTATTTT
j_call: TRBJ1-1; d_call: TRBD1; v_call: TRBV18; clone_size: NA; cdr3_aa: CASSPTGGRDEAFF; cdr3_nt: TGTGCCAGCTCTCCAACAGGGGGCCGGGATGAAGCTTTCTTT
j_call: TRBJ1-2; d_call: TRBD1; v_call: TRBV12-3/TRBV12-4; clone_size: NA; cdr3_aa: CASSPPGQGNYGYTF; cdr3_nt: TGTGCCAGCAGTCCTCCGGGACAGGGCAACTATGGCTACACCTTC
j_call: TRBJ2-1; d_call: TRBD1; v_call: TRBV9; clone_size: few; cdr3_aa: CASSVGVTGNNEQFF; cdr3_nt: TGTGCCAGCAGCGTAGGGGTGACAGGGAACAATGAGCAGTTCTTC
j_call: TRBJ2-3; d_call: NA; v_call: TRBV10-2; clone_size: many; cdr3_aa: CASSGVAADTQYF; cdr3_nt: TGCGCCAGCAGTGGGGTAGCGGCAGATACGCAGTATTTT
j_call: TRBJ1-1; d_call: TRBD1; v_call: TRBV6-6; clone_size: many; cdr3_aa: CASSPGQGAFGEAFF; cdr3_nt: TGTGCCAGCAGTCCGGGACAGGGGGCCTTCGGTGAAGCTTTCTTT
j_call: TRBJ1-2; d_call: NA; v_call: TRBV7-2; clone_size: NA; cdr3_aa: CASSSTGSGGYTF; cdr3_nt: TGTGCCAGCAGCTCAACTGGGTCAGGGGGCTACACCTTC
j_call: TRBJ2-1; d_call: NA; v_call: TRBV29-1; clone_size: NA; cdr3_aa: CSVARVDNEQFF; cdr3_nt: TGCAGCGTTGCCAGGGTGGACAATGAGCAGTTCTTC
j_call: TRBJ1-5; d_call: NA; v_call: TRBV6-1; clone_size: many; cdr3_aa: CASSEVGKGNQPQHF; cdr3_nt: TGTGCCAGCAGTGAAGTCGGGAAAGGCAATCAGCCCCAGCATTTT
j_call: TRBJ1-2; d_call: TRBD1; v_call: TRBV7-3; clone_size: NA; cdr3_aa: CASSPRQGGGYNF; cdr3_nt: TGTGCCAGCAGCCCACGACAGGGCGGGGGCTACAACTTC